Below, 8 T cell receptor beta chains from the same sample are listed, as sequenced in a study of blood T cell repertoires in COVID-19. The repertoire was sequenced with immunoSEQ multiplex PCR; TCRdb's copy has only in-frame clones and lacks some. The table lists around 200,000 clones, 88% of them singletons. Source material: PBMCs or T cells enriched from blood (not recorded which). These receptors were taken from a woman aged 25 to 39 who had recovered from COVID-19.

The chain combines TRBV5-8 with TRBJ2-3; 7 bases agree with TRBD1. Germline V lookup: CDR1 SGHTS, CDR2 YDEGEE. The trim removed 3 bases at V and 3 bases at J, leaving 7 bases unmatched. This CDR3 region has 15 residues. CDR3 DNA sequence: TGTGCCAGCAGCTACTATCGACAGGGAACAGATACGCAGTATTTT. Its translation: CASSYYRQGTDTQYF.

The chain uses TRBV19 and TRBJ2-2; 7 bases line up with TRBD1. Germline V lookup: CDR1 LNHDA, CDR2 SQIVND (reference sequence). With 6 bases clipped from V and 5 bases from J, the junction kept 6 bases outside the gene matches. The CDR3 is made up of 14 amino acids. CDR3 in DNA: TGTGCCAGTAGAAGACAGGGTGAGACCGGGGAGCTGTTTTTT. Protein sequence: CASRRQGETGELFF. The full variable domain, its missing parts supplied by reference TRBV19 and TRBJ2-2, is DGGITQSPKYLFRKEGQNVTLSCEQNLNHDAMYWYRQDPGQGLRLIYYSQIVNDFQKGDIAEGYSVSREKKESFPLTVTSAQKNPTAFYLCASRRQGETGELFFGEGSRLTVL.

In its sample, this clone was seen a few times. The chain carries TRBV3-1 (or the pseudogene TRBV3-2) and TRBJ2-7, with 15 nucleotides matching TRBD2. Germline lookup yields CDR1 LGHDT and CDR2 YNNKEL (reference sequence). Losses at the gene ends were 1 base for V and 4 bases for J; bases not matched to a gene: 5. This CDR3 is 17 amino acids long. CDR3 bases: TGTGCCAGCAGCCAAGCCGGGACTAGCGGGGGGATATACGAGCAGTACTTC. Translation: CASSQAGTSGGIYEQYF.

The chain recombines TRBV27 with TRBJ2-7; TRBD1 might be the D (7 bases). Per the germline V gene, CDR1 is MNHEY and CDR2 is SMNVEV (reference sequence). This CDR3 is built from 16 residues. V was shortened by 4 bases and J by 2 bases, with 18 bases between the two germline ends. CDR3: CASSSRAAGQPYEQYF. In DNA, the CDR3 is TGTGCCAGCAGTTCTAGAGCCGCGGGACAGCCCTACGAGCAGTACTTC.

CDR3 amino acids: CATSRGRTGPNTEAFF. The DNA of the CDR3 is TGTGCCACCAGCAGAGGCCGAACAGGGCCGAACACTGAAGCTTTCTTT. This sequence joins TRBV15 and TRBJ1-1; D possibly corresponds to TRBD1 (6 bases). V was shortened by 1 base and J by 1 base, with 13 bases between the two germline ends. The CDR3 is made up of 16 amino acids. Germline V lookup: CDR1 LNHNV, CDR2 YYDKDF (reference sequence).

In this sample, this clone turned up once. The chain carries TRBV25-1 and TRBJ1-4; D ambiguous. Trimming left V 7 bases short and J 12 bases short, with 12 bases between. In germline, CDR1 is MGHDK, CDR2 SYGVNS. There are 11 residues in the CDR3. The CDR3 DNA follows: TGTGCCAGCAAATCGGGTTTTGAACTGTTTTTT. Protein sequence: CASKSGFELFF. Supplemented by reference TRBV25-1 and TRBJ1-4, the full variable domain reads EADIYQTPRYLVIGTGKKITLECSQTMGHDKMYWYQQDPGMELHLIHYSYGVNSTEKGDLSSESTVSRIRTEHFPLTLESARPSHTSQYLCASKSGFELFFGSGTQLSVL.

This chain links TRBV5-8 with TRBJ1-2; 7 nucleotides line up with TRBD1. This CDR3 is built from 13 residues. Trimming cost V 5 bases and J 4 bases; bases outside gene matches: 5. Per the germline V gene, CDR1 is SGHTS and CDR2 is YDEGEE. CDR3 sequence: CASRGQDSYGYTF. The CDR3 DNA follows: TGTGCCAGCAGAGGACAGGACTCCTATGGCTACACCTTC.

The V call is TRBV5-6, the J call TRBJ1-1; D may be TRBD1 (5 bases). V lost 1 base and J lost 7, with 14 bases in between. The CDR3 has 14 residues. The V gene's germline CDR1 is SGHDT and CDR2 YYEEEE. In nucleotides, the CDR3 is TGTGCCAGCAGCTTGAATGCAGGGTATAATGAAGCTTTCTTT. Its translation is CASSLNAGYNEAFF. Full variable domain (missing parts from reference TRBV5-6 and TRBJ1-1): DAGVTQSPTHLIKTRGQQVTLRCSPKSGHDTVSWYQQALGQGPQFIFQYYEEEERQRGNFPDRFSGHQFPNYSSELNVNALLLGDSALYLCASSLNAGYNEAFFGQGTRLTVV.